The T cell receptor (beta chain) under discussion was sequenced for a study of blood T cell repertoires in COVID-19. As for the study in general: In each case, the material was cDNA or gDNA derived from T cells, B-cell-depleted T cells, or PBMCs.

Trimming removed 0 bases from V and 3 bases from J; junction bases left unmatched: 2. This CDR3 is built from 14 residues. Germline loops: CDR1 SGHRS, CDR2 YFSETQ. Authors' processing steps: Nucleated cell number was recorded as an estimate derived from reference gene primer amplification. Clones were sequenced by immunoSEQ multiplex PCR, and TCRdb holds only the in-frame ones, with some missing. V and J calls and clone size are as listed in that table; D and trimming were resolved from the DNA. The table lists around 120,000 clones, about 90% of them singletons, with 3.5% to 4.5% in the top ten. Seattle enrolled patients during active infection and tracked them longitudinally.

This sequence was found in a woman aged 60-75 years with COVID-19, enrolled during active disease. What was sequenced was peripheral blood. The V gene is TRBV5-1, the J gene TRBJ1-2; TRBD1 agrees at 7 bases. The CDR3 is CASSLGQGYYGYTF. In DNA form, the CDR3 reads TGCGCCAGCAGCTTGGGACAGGGCTACTATGGCTACACCTTC.